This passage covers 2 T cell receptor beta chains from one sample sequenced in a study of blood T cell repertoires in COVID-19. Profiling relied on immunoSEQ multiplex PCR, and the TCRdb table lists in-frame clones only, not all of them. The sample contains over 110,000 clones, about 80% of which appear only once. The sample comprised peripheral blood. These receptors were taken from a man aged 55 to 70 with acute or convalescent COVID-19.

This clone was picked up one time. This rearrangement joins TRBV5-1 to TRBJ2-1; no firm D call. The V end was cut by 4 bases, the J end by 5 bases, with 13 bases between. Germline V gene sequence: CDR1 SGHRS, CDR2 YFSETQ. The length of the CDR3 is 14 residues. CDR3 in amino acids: CASSLSQPDNEQFF. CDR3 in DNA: TGCGCCAGCAGCCTGTCGCAACCGGACAATGAGCAGTTCTTC.

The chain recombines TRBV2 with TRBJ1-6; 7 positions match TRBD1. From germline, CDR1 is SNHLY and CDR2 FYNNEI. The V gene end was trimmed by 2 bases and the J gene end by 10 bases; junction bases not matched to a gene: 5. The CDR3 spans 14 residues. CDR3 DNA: TGTGCCAGCAGTGAAAGACAGGGAGTATCACCCCTCCACTTT. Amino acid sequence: CASSERQGVSPLHF.